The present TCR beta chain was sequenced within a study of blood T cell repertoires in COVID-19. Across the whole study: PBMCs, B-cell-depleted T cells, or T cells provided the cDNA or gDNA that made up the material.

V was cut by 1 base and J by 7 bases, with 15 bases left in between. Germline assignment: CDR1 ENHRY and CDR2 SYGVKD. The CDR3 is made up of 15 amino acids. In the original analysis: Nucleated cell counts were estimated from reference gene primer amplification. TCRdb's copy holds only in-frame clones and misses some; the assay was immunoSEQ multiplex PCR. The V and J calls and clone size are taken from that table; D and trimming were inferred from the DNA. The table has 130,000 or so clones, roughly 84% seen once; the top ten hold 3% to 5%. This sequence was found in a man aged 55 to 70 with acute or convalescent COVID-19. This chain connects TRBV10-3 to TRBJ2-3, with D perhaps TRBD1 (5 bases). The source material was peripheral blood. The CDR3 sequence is CAISELAGSGHTQYF. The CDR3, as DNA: TGTGCCATCAGTGAGTTGGCAGGGTCAGGACATACGCAGTATTTT.